This record looks at one TCR beta chain sequence and its context. The sample has other DNA sequences that encode this CDR3 too. The CDR3 runs 13 residues. Germline assignment: CDR1 LNHDA and CDR2 SQIVND (reference sequence). The V end lost 3 bases, the J end lost 1 base, and 6 bases lay between the germline ends. As originally analysed: Estimated nucleated cell counts came from reference gene primer amplification. TCRdb's copy holds only in-frame clones and misses some; the assay was immunoSEQ multiplex PCR. That table supplies the V and J calls and clone size; D and trimming were determined from the DNA. The table has about 250,000 clones, 80% to 85% seen once. This entry is derived from a study of blood T cell repertoires in COVID-19. Looking at the study overall: Both acute and convalescent COVID-19 samples were obtained from the United States, Italy and Spain. In each case, the material was cDNA or gDNA derived from T cells, B-cell-depleted T cells, or PBMCs.

The sequence was obtained from a woman in her thirties or forties who had recovered from COVID-19. The source material was peripheral blood. V gene TRBV19 combines with J gene TRBJ1-1; D is possibly TRBD1 (5 bases). CDR3 sequence (DNA): TGTGCCAGTAGTATCAGGGAGAACACTGAAGCTTTCTTT. Translation: CASSIRENTEAFF.